This TCR beta chain comes out of a study of blood T cell repertoires in COVID-19. The wider study: Sites in the United States, Italy and Spain provided acute and convalescent COVID-19 samples.

The CDR3 runs 14 residues. V lost 4 bases to trimming and J lost 6 bases, with 10 bases between them. CDR1 is LNHDA, CDR2 SQIVND, per germline (reference sequence). In the study's own analysis: For nucleated cells, counts were estimated from reference gene primer amplification. TCRdb keeps only in-frame clones here, not all; method: immunoSEQ multiplex PCR. That table is the source of V, J and clone size, and D and trimming were worked out from the DNA. The table has about 200,000 clones, around 87% seen once; the top ten hold approximately 2.4%. Assignments of participants to cohorts depended upon their own reported clinical history. Two negative PCRs, clearance, or symptom resolution had been documented for recovered Cohort 3 donors.

The V gene is TRBV19, the J gene TRBJ1-6, with D maybe TRBD1 (5 bases). What was sequenced was PBMCs or T cells enriched from blood (not recorded which). This clonotype was obtained from a woman under 40 who had recovered from COVID-19. The CDR3 region is CASSNRNRNSPLHF. Written as DNA, the CDR3 is TGTGCCAGTAGTAACAGGAACCGTAATTCACCCCTCCACTTT.